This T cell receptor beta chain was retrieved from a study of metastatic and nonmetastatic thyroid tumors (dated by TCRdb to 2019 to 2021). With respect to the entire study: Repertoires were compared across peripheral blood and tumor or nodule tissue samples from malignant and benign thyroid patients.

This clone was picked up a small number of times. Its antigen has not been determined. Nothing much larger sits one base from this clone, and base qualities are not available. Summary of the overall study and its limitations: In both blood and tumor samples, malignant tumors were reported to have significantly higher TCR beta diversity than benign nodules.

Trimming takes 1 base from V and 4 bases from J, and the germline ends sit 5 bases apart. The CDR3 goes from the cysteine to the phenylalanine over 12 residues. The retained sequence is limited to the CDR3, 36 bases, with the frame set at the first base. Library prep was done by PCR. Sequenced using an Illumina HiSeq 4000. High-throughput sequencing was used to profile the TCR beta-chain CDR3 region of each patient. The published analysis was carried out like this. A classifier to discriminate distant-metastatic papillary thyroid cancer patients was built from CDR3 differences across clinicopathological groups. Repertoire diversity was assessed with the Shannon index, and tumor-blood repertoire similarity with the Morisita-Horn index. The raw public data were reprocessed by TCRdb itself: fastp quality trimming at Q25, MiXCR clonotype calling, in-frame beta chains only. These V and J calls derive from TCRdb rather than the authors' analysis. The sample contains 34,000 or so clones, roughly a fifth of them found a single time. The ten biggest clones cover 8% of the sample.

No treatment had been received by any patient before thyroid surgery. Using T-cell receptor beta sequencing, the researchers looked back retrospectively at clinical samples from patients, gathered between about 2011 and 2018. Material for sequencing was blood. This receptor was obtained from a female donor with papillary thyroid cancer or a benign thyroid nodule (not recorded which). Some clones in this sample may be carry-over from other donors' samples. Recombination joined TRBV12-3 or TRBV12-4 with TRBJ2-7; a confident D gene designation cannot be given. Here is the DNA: TGTGCCAGCAGTTTAGGGGCATACGAGCAGTACTTC. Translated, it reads CASSLGAYEQYF.